This TCR beta chain was identified in a study of blood T cell repertoires in COVID-19. The overall study: COVID-19 samples from acute and convalescent phases originated in the United States, Italy and Spain. PBMCs, B-cell-depleted T cells, or T cells provided the cDNA or gDNA that made up the material.

The germline CDR1 and CDR2 sequences are DFQATT and SNEGSKA (reference sequence). Trimming took 5 bases from V and 4 from J, leaving 9 bases between them. This CDR3 region has 11 residues. Original handling: Amplified reference gene primers provided the basis for estimating nucleated cell counts. The data were produced by immunoSEQ multiplex PCR, yet TCRdb's version contains in-frame clones alone and is incomplete. V, J and clone size reflect that table, while D and trimming were determined from the DNA. The sample lists about 61,000 clones; around 87% were seen once. The chain combines TRBV20-1 with TRBJ2-7; D gene uncertain. This clonotype was sampled from a human donor in a cohort sampled during active COVID-19. The sequencing sample was made of peripheral blood. CDR3 nucleotide sequence: TGCAGTGCTCAGAATGTATACGAGCAGTACTTC. The encoded protein is CSAQNVYEQYF.